This section outlines one T cell receptor (beta chain) sequence together with its context. This sample is drawn from a study of blood T cell repertoires in COVID-19. Study context: In each case, the material was cDNA or gDNA derived from T cells, B-cell-depleted T cells, or PBMCs.

Authors' methods: Amplified reference gene primers provided the basis for estimating nucleated cell counts. TCRdb keeps only in-frame clones here, not all; method: immunoSEQ multiplex PCR. The D gene and trimming were derived from the DNA, and the V and J assignments and clone size from that table. The profile shows a few hundred thousand clones, about 82% of them singletons. Germline loops: CDR1 LGHNA, CDR2 YNFKEQ. The CDR3 has 15 residues. Trimming took off 2 bases at V and 1 base at J, with 10 bases between the two ends. Sequencing was done on a sample of peripheral blood. The clonotype was recovered from a human donor in a cohort sampled during active COVID-19. This rearrangement joins TRBV4-2 to TRBJ2-3; D is possibly TRBD2 (6 bases). The CDR3: CASSQQGLRTDTQYF. CDR3 in DNA: TGTGCCAGCAGCCAACAAGGACTACGCACAGATACGCAGTATTTT.